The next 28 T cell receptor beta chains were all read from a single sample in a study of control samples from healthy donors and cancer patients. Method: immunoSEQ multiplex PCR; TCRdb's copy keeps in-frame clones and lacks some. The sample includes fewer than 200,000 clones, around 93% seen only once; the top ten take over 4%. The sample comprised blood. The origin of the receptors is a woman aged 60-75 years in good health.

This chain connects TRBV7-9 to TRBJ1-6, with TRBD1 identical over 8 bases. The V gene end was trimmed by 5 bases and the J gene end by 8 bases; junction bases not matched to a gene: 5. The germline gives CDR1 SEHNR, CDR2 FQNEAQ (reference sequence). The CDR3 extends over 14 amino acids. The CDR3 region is CASSPWTGHSPLHF. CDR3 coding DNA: TGTGCCAGCAGCCCGTGGACAGGGCATTCACCCCTCCACTTT.

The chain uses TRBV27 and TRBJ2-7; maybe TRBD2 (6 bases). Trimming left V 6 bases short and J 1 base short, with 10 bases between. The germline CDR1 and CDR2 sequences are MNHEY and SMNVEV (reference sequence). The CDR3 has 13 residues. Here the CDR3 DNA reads TGTGCCAGCAGGGGGGGAGCATCCTACGAGCAGTACTTC. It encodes CASRGGASYEQYF.

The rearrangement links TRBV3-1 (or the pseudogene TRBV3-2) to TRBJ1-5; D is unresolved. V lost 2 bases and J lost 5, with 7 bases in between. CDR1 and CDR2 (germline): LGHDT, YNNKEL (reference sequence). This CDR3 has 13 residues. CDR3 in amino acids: CASSQRNYQPQHF. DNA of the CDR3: TGTGCCAGCAGCCAAAGAAATTATCAGCCCCAGCATTTT.

CDR3 nucleotides: TGCAGCGTTGAGGGCGGAAGAAACACTGAAGCTTTCTTT. Protein sequence: CSVEGGRNTEAFF. V is TRBV29-1 and J is TRBJ1-1; D ambiguous. Per germline, CDR1 SQVTM and CDR2 ANQGSEA. The ends were cut back, 3 bases at V and 2 bases at J, with 10 bases in the middle. This CDR3 spans 13 amino acids.

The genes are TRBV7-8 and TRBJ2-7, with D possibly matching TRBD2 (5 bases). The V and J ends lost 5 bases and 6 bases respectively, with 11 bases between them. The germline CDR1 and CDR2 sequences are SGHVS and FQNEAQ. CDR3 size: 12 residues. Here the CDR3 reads CASSRGAGEQYF. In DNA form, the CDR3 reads TGTGCCAGCAGCCGGGGAGCTGGCGAGCAGTACTTC.

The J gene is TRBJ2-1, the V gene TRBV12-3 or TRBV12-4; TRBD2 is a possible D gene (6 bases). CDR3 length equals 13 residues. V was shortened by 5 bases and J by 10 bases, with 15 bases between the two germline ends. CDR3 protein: CASSIAALAEQFF. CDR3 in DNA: TGTGCCAGCAGTATCGCTGCTCTAGCGGAGCAGTTCTTC.

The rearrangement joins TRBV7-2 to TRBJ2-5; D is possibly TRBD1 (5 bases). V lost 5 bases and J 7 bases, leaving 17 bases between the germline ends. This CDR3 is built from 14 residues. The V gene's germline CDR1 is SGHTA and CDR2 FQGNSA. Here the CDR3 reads CASSANLGAVTQYF. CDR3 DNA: TGTGCCAGCAGCGCGAACCTTGGGGCGGTGACCCAGTACTTC. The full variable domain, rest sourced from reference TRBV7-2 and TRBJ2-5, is GAGVSQSPSNKVTEKGKDVELRCDPISGHTALYWYRQSLGQGLEFLIYFQGNSAPDKSGLPSDRFSAERTGGSVSTLTIQRTQQEDSAVYLCASSANLGAVTQYFGPGTRLLVL.

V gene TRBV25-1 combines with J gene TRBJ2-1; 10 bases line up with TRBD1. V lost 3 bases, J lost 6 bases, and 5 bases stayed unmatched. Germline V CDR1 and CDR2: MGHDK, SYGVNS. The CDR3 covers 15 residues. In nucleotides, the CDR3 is TGTGCCAGCAGTGAGTGGGACAGGGGCTCCAATGAGCAGTTCTTC. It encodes CASSEWDRGSNEQFF.

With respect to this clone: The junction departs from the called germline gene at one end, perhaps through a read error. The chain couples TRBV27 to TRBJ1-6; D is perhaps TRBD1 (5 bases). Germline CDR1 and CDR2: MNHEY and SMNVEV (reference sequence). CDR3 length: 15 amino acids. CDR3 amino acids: CAGSSLGTARPPLHF. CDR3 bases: TGTGCCGGCAGTTCGCTCGGGACTGCAAGACCACCCCTCCACTTT.

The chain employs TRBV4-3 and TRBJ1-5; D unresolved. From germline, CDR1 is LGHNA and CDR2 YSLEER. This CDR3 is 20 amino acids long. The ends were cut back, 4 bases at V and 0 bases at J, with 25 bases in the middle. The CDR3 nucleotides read TGCGCCAGCAGCCCCTTCGAGGCAGTCCCTCGGGTGGATAGCAATCAGCCCCAGCATTTT. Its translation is CASSPFEAVPRVDSNQPQHF.

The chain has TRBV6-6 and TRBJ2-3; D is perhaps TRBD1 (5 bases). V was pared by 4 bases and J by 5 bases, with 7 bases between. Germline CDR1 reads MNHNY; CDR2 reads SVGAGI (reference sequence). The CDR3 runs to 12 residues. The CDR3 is CASSFQGDTQYF. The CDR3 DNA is TGTGCCAGCAGTTTCCAGGGAGATACGCAGTATTTT.

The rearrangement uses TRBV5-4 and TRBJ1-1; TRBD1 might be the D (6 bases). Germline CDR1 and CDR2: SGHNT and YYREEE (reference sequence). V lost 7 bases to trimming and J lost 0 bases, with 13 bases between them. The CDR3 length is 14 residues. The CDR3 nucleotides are TGTGCCAGCGGTAAAGAGGGGGTGAACACTGAAGCTTTCTTT. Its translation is CASGKEGVNTEAFF.

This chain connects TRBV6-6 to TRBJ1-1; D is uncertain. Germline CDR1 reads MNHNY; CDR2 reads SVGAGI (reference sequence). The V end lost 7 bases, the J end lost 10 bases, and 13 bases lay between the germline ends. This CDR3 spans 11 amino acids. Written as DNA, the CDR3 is TGTGCCAGCACTAGGGAAATCGGAGCTTTCTTT. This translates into CASTREIGAFF.

Here the CDR3 DNA reads TGTGCCAGCAGTTACATGAATTCACCCCTCCACTTT. It encodes CASSYMNSPLHF. V gene TRBV12-3 or TRBV12-4 combines with J gene TRBJ1-6; D is unresolved. The CDR3 is 12 residues long. V gave up 4 bases and J gave up 7 bases, with 5 bases separating them.

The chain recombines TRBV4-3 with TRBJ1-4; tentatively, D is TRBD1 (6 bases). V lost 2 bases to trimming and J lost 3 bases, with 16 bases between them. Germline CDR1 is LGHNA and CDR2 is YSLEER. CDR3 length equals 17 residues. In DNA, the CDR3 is TGCGCCAGCAGCCAATCGGAGGTTGGACAGCCTAATGAAAAACTGTTTTTT. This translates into CASSQSEVGQPNEKLFF.

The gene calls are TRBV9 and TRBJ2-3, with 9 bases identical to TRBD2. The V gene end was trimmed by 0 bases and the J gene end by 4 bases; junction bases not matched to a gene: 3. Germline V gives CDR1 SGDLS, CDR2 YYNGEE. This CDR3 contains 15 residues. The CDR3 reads CASSVEAGGPDTQYF. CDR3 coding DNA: TGTGCCAGCAGCGTAGAGGCGGGGGGGCCAGATACGCAGTATTTT.

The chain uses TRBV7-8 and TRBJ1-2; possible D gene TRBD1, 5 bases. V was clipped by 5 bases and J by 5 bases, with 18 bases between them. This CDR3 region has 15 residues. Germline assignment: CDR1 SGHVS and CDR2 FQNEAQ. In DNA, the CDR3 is TGTGCCAGCAGCGAACTCTCGGGGGTTGGATATGGCTACACCTTC. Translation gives CASSELSGVGYGYTF.

This CDR3 reads CASRDNRGGTDTQYF. CDR3 nucleotides: TGTGCCAGCAGAGACAACAGGGGCGGGACAGATACGCAGTATTTT. V is TRBV7-3 and J is TRBJ2-3, with TRBD1 matching over 7 bases. J gave up 3 bases and V 6 bases, and 9 bases lay outside the gene matches. Germline CDR1 SGHTA, CDR2 FQGTGA. The CDR3 runs 15 residues.

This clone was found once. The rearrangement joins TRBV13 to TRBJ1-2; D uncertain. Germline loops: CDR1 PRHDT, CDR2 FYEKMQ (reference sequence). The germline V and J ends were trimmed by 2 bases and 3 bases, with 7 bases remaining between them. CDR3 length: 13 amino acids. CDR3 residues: CASSLSSYYGYTF. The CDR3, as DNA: TGTGCCAGCAGCTTATCCTCTTACTATGGCTACACCTTC.

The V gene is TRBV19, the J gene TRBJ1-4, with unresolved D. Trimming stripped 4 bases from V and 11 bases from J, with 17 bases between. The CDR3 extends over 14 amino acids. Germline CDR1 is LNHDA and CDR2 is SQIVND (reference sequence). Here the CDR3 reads CASSSTDGRKKLFF. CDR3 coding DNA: TGTGCCAGTAGTAGTACCGATGGACGAAAGAAACTGTTTTTT.

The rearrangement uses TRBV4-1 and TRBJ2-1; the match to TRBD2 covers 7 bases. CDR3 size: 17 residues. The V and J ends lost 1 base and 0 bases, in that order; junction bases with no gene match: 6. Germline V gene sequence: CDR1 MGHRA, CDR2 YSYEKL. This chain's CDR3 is CASSQGPQRGSYNEQFF. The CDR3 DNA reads TGCGCCAGCAGCCAAGGGCCCCAGCGGGGCTCCTACAATGAGCAGTTCTTC.

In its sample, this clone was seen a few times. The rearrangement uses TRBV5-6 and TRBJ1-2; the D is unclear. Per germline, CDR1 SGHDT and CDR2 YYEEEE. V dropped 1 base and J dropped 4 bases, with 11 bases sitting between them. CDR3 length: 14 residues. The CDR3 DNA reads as TGTGCCAGCAGCTTGTGGGAGGGTAGCTATGGCTACACCTTC. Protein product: CASSLWEGSYGYTF.

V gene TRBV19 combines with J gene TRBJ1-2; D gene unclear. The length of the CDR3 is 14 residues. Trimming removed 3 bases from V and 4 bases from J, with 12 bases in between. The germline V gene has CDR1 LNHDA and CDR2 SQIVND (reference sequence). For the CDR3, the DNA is TGTGCCAGTAGTATTCTCGGAGGGATCTATGGCTACACCTTC. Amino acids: CASSILGGIYGYTF.

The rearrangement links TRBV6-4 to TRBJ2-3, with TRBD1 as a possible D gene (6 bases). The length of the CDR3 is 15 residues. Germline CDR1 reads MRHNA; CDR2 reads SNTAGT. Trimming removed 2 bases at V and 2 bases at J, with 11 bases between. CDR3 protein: CASSDGQTFTDTQYF. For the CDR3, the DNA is TGTGCCAGCAGTGACGGACAGACGTTCACAGATACGCAGTATTTT.

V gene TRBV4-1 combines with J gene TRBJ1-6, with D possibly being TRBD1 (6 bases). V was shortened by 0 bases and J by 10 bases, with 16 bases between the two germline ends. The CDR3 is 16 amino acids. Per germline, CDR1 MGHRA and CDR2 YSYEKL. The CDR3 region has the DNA TGCGCCAGCAGCCAAGAATCGGCACAGGGATGGTCACCCCTCCACTTT. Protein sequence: CASSQESAQGWSPLHF.

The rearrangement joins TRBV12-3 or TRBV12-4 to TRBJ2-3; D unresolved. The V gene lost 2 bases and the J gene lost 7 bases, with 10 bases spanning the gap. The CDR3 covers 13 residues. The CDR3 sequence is CASSLSTLNTQYF. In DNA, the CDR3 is TGTGCCAGCAGTTTATCGACCCTGAATACGCAGTATTTT.

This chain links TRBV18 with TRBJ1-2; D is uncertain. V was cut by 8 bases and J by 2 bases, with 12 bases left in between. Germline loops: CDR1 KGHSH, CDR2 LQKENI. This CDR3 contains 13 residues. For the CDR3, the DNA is TGTGCCAGCGCTTACGGCCTAAACTATGGCTACACCTTC. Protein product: CASAYGLNYGYTF.

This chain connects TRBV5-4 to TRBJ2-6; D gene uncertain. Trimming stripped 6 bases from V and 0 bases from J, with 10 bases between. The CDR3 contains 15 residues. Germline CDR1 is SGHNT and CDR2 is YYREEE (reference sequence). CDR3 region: CASNPYSSGANVLTF. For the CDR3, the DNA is TGTGCCAGCAACCCTTACAGCTCTGGGGCCAACGTCCTGACTTTC.